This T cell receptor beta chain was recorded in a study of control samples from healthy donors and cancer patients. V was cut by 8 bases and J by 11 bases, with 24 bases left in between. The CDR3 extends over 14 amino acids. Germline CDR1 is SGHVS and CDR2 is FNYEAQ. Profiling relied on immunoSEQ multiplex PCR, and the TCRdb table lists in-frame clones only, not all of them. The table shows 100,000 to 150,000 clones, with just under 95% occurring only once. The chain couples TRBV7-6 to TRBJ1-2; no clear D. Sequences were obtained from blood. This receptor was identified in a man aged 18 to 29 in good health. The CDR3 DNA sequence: TGTGCCAGCGCCTTAAACAGTCACTCTAAAGGATACACCTTC. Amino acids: CASALNSHSKGYTF.